The 17 T cell receptor beta chains below come from one sample, sequenced in a study of shared clonotypes between healthy human individuals. Sequenced by immunoSEQ multiplex PCR; TCRdb stores in-frame clones only, minus some. The table includes some 660,000 clones, approximately 73% detected once. The specimen sequenced was memory CD4+ T cells sorted from blood. Subset given: CD45RA-negative fraction. These receptor sequences come from a woman aged 25 to 39 in good health.

The CDR3 protein is CSGWSNEKLFF. CDR3 nucleotide sequence: TGCAGTGGTTGGAGTAATGAAAAACTGTTTTTT. The V gene is TRBV20-1, the J gene TRBJ1-4; the D is unclear. This CDR3 contains 11 residues. V was trimmed by 7 bases and J by 4 bases, leaving 7 bases between them. Germline CDR1 and CDR2: DFQATT and SNEGSKA (reference sequence).

The chain recombines TRBV7-3 with TRBJ2-3; 8 bases line up with TRBD2. V lost 2 bases and J lost 1; bases outside the gene matches: 5. The length of the CDR3 is 16 residues. Germline CDR1 and CDR2: SGHTA and FQGTGA. The CDR3 loop is CASSLRSGGGTDTQYF. The CDR3 DNA is TGTGCCAGCAGCTTACGCTCGGGAGGGGGCACAGATACGCAGTATTTT.

Of note for this clone: A read error may explain this, as a much larger clone is one base away. In the same sample, other DNA sequences code for this CDR3. The chain recombines TRBV5-1 with TRBJ2-1, with a weak D call TRBD1 (5 bases). The CDR3 is made up of 15 amino acids. The V and J ends lost 0 bases and 0 bases respectively, with 7 bases between them. CDR1 is SGHRS, CDR2 YFSETQ, per germline. CDR3 residues: CASSLDRTSYNEQFF. The CDR3 DNA reads as TGCGCCAGCAGCTTGGACAGGACCTCCTACAATGAGCAGTTCTTC.

The chain is built from TRBV7-9 and TRBJ1-1; possible D gene TRBD1, 5 bases. V was trimmed by 3 bases and J by 7 bases, leaving 15 bases between them. Germline V lookup: CDR1 SEHNR, CDR2 FQNEAQ (reference sequence). The CDR3 length is 14 residues. The CDR3 DNA reads as TGTGCCAGCAGCTTTTTTGGGGGTCAAGGTGAAGCTTTCTTT. This gives the protein CASSFFGGQGEAFF.

This rearrangement joins TRBV6-1 to TRBJ1-2; D gene unclear. The CDR3 totals 13 residues. From germline, CDR1 is MNHNS and CDR2 SASEGT. Deletions cut 4 bases from V and 6 bases from J, with 12 bases between. The CDR3: CASSGAGMDGYTF. CDR3 sequence (DNA): TGTGCCAGCAGTGGGGCGGGGATGGATGGCTACACCTTC.

The chain carries TRBV5-6 and TRBJ2-5, with unresolved D. This CDR3 spans 16 amino acids. The V end lost 4 bases, the J end lost 6 bases, and 22 bases lay between the germline ends. The germline CDR1 and CDR2 sequences are SGHDT and YYEEEE. CDR3 loop: CASSSPTGRLAQTQYF. The CDR3 coding sequence is TGTGCCAGCAGCAGTCCCACCGGACGGCTCGCGCAGACCCAGTACTTC.

The J gene is TRBJ2-7, the V gene TRBV28; 7 bases map to TRBD1. This CDR3 contains 15 residues. The germline V gene encodes CDR1 MDHEN and CDR2 SYDVKM. The ends lost 9 bases at V and 2 bases at J; junction bases unmatched: 13. The CDR3 sequence is CASISDRVGAYEQYF. The CDR3 DNA is TGTGCCAGTATTTCCGACAGGGTTGGCGCCTACGAGCAGTACTTC.

The rearrangement links TRBV7-9 to TRBJ1-3; D is unclear. V lost 0 bases and J lost 2, with 8 bases in between. The CDR3 runs 15 residues. Germline lookup yields CDR1 SEHNR and CDR2 FQNEAQ (reference sequence). The CDR3 loop is CASSLAAVAGNTIYF. CDR3 nucleotide sequence: TGTGCCAGCAGCTTAGCTGCGGTGGCTGGAAACACCATATATTTT. Full variable domain (rest looked up from reference TRBV7-9 and TRBJ1-3): DTGVSQNPRHKITKRGQNVTFRCDPISEHNRLYWYRQTLGQGPEFLTYFQNEAQLEKSRLLSDRFSAERPKGSFSTLEIQRTEQGDSAMYLCASSLAAVAGNTIYFGEGSWLTVV.

J is TRBJ1-5 and V is TRBV19; D is perhaps TRBD1 (5 bases). V lost 7 bases, J lost 0 bases, and 16 bases lay in between. The germline V gene has CDR1 LNHDA and CDR2 SQIVND (reference sequence). This CDR3 is built from 16 residues. The CDR3 nucleotides read TGTGCCAGTAAAAATTTCCGGGGCAGTAGCAATCAGCCCCAGCATTTT. Its translation: CASKNFRGSSNQPQHF.

The rearrangement joins TRBV4-1 to TRBJ2-2, with 8 bases lining up with TRBD2. Germline V lookup: CDR1 MGHRA, CDR2 YSYEKL. This CDR3 comprises 16 residues. The ends lost 4 bases at V and 5 bases at J; junction bases unmatched: 9. CDR3 in amino acids: CASSLQAGGGTGELFF. The CDR3, as DNA: TGCGCCAGCAGCCTTCAGGCGGGAGGTGGGACCGGGGAGCTGTTTTTT.

The DNA for the CDR3 is TGTGCCAGCAGCTCCACCTCCGGTCGGCCGAGAACTACCCACAATGAGCAGTTCTTC. Residues: CASSSTSGRPRTTHNEQFF. This chain links TRBV7-2 with TRBJ2-1; D not certain. Trimming removed 4 bases from V and 5 bases from J, with 27 bases in between. The V gene's germline CDR1 is SGHTA and CDR2 FQGNSA. The CDR3 runs 19 residues.

The table lists this clone with many counts. The chain recombines TRBV19 with TRBJ2-2; 9 bases line up with TRBD2. Germline V CDR1 and CDR2: LNHDA, SQIVND (reference sequence). With 3 bases clipped from V and 6 bases from J, the junction kept 11 bases outside the gene matches. This CDR3 is 17 amino acids long. CDR3 sequence (DNA): TGTGCCAGTAGTATGACAGTAGGGACTAGCCGGGCCGGGGAGCTGTTTTTT. It yields the protein CASSMTVGTSRAGELFF.

This clone was seen more than once but under ten times. The chain links TRBV4-1 to TRBJ2-2; D might be TRBD2 (6 bases). Trimming shortened V by 4 bases and J by 7 bases, and 7 bases separated the two germline ends. This CDR3 is 12 amino acids long. The germline CDR1 and CDR2 sequences are MGHRA and YSYEKL. The DNA of the CDR3 is TGCGCCAGCAGCCCCGGGGGCGGGGAGCTGTTTTTT. Amino acid sequence: CASSPGGGELFF.

Written as DNA, the CDR3 is TGTGCCAGCAGCAAGGGGACCCCCTTCTCTGGCTACGAGCAGTACTTC. As protein: CASSKGTPFSGYEQYF. The J gene is TRBJ2-7, the V gene TRBV27, with D perhaps matching TRBD1 or TRBD2 (5 bases each). Looked up from germline, CDR1 is MNHEY and CDR2 is SMNVEV (reference sequence). The CDR3 sequence is 16 residues long. V was trimmed by 6 bases and J by 3 bases, leaving 21 bases between them.

The CDR3 sequence is CASSPLGADTEAFF. In DNA form, the CDR3 reads TGTGCCAGCTCACCTCTGGGGGCCGACACTGAAGCTTTCTTT. The genes are TRBV18 and TRBJ1-1; D perhaps matches TRBD1 (6 bases). The ends were cut back, 3 bases at V and 3 bases at J, with 11 bases in the middle. The CDR3 runs to 14 residues. Germline lookup yields CDR1 KGHSH and CDR2 LQKENI.

The chain combines TRBV6-6 with TRBJ1-3; D is ambiguous. Trimming pared 8 bases from V and 0 bases from J, leaving 5 bases between. The CDR3 contains 12 residues. Germline V gene lookup returns CDR1 MNHNY and CDR2 SVGAGI (reference sequence). The CDR3 sequence is CASQASGNTIYF. The CDR3 DNA reads TGTGCCAGCCAGGCCTCTGGAAACACCATATATTTT.

This rearrangement joins TRBV30 to TRBJ1-4; tentative D call: TRBD1 (5 bases). The CDR3 sequence is 13 residues long. Germline CDR1 and CDR2: GTSNPN and SVGIG (reference sequence). Trimming left V 1 base short and J 6 bases short, with 9 bases between. This CDR3 reads CAWSGGGDEKLFF. CDR3 bases: TGTGCCTGGAGTGGAGGAGGGGATGAAAAACTGTTTTTT.